This T cell receptor (beta chain) was identified in a study of shared clonotypes between healthy human individuals. Measured with immunoSEQ multiplex PCR; TCRdb has only the in-frame clones, and not every one. The profile covers 2 million to 3 million clones, with 80% to 95% appearing a single time and approximately 0.37% taken by the ten largest. Looked up from germline, CDR1 is SGHAT and CDR2 is FQNNGV. The CDR3 length is 14 residues. The V gene lost 0 bases and the J gene lost 6 bases, with 9 bases spanning the gap. The genes are TRBV11-2 and TRBJ2-1; no reliable D call. The clonotype comes from a man younger than 30 in good health. Some clones in this sample may be carry-over from other donors' samples. Sequenced: naive CD4+ T cells from PBMCs. Subset in this sample: CD45RA+ positively selected. CDR3 in DNA: TGTGCCAGCAGCTTAGAAGGCTATACCAATGAGCAGTTCTTC. Its translation is CASSLEGYTNEQFF.